Presented here are 10 T cell receptor beta chains from one specimen sequenced in a study of cytomegalovirus exposure and HLA in healthy donors. PCR primers comprised 60 Vbeta and 13 Jbeta primers. Here immunoSEQ multiplex PCR was the method, and the copy in TCRdb shows in-frame clones only, minus some. The sample records approximately 120,000 clones, just under 75% being singletons. Sequenced sample: PBMCs. The receptors shown here come from a man aged 60 to 69 in good health and CMV-seropositive.

The chain employs TRBV28 and TRBJ2-1; possible D gene TRBD1, 7 bases. Trimming took 8 bases from V and 8 from J, leaving 19 bases between them. The CDR3 has 14 residues. In germline, CDR1 is MDHEN, CDR2 SYDVKM. The CDR3 loop is CASSPQGGSDEQFF. The CDR3 DNA sequence: TGTGCCAGCTCCCCCCAGGGGGGCTCTGATGAGCAGTTCTTC.

The CDR3 is CASSDVRGLGETQYF. CDR3 nucleotide sequence: TGTGCCAGCAGTGATGTCAGGGGCCTAGGAGAGACCCAGTACTTC. The chain links TRBV2 to TRBJ2-5, with D possibly TRBD1 on 6 matching bases. Trimming took 3 bases from V and 4 from J, leaving 15 bases between them. The CDR3 is 15 residues long. Looked up from germline, CDR1 is SNHLY and CDR2 is FYNNEI.

The chain is built from TRBV11-1 and TRBJ2-3; 7 bases align to TRBD1. The CDR3 covers 15 residues. Germline V CDR1 and CDR2: SGHAT, FQDESV (reference sequence). V lost 2 bases and J lost 6; bases outside the gene matches: 8. In DNA, the CDR3 is TGTGCCAGCAGCTTACTCCAAGGGGGCTCGGATACGCAGTATTTT. As protein: CASSLLQGGSDTQYF.

This clone was seen a single time. The chain is built from TRBV6-5 and TRBJ2-2; TRBD2 is a possible D gene (5 bases). This CDR3 has 14 amino acids. V lost 6 bases and J 1 base, leaving 9 bases between the germline ends. CDR1 and CDR2 from the germline V gene are MNHEY and SVGAGI. For the CDR3, the DNA is TGTGCCAGCAGGAGGGCCAGGAACACCGGGGAGCTGTTTTTT. This sequence encodes CASRRARNTGELFF.

The V and J genes are TRBV30 and TRBJ1-2, with a tentative D call TRBD1 (6 bases). Between the trimmed V and J ends, which lost 0 bases and 8 bases, there was a span of 16 bases. Looked up from germline, CDR1 is GTSNPN and CDR2 is SVGIG (reference sequence). The CDR3 runs 14 residues. The CDR3 sequence is CAWSVGGQFRGYTF. In DNA, the CDR3 is TGTGCCTGGAGTGTAGGTGGACAGTTCCGCGGCTACACCTTC. The full variable domain, its missing parts supplied by reference TRBV30 and TRBJ1-2, is SQTIHQWPATLVQPVGSPLSLECTVEGTSNPNLYWYRQAAGRGLQLLFYSVGIGQISSEVPQNLSASRPQDRQFILSSKKLLLSDSGFYLCAWSVGGQFRGYTFGSGTRLTVV.

The chain's CDR3 is CASQTSGGSGELFF. The CDR3 DNA reads as TGTGCCAGCCAGACTAGCGGGGGGTCCGGGGAGCTGTTTTTT. J is TRBJ2-2 and V is TRBV7-3; the match to TRBD2 covers 13 bases. V gave up 8 bases and J gave up 6 bases; unmatched junction bases: 3. CDR1 is SGHTA, CDR2 FQGTGA, per germline. The CDR3 length is 14 residues.

The chain is built from TRBV14 and TRBJ2-1, with a tentative D call TRBD2 (6 bases). CDR1 and CDR2 from the germline V gene are SGHDN and FVKESK. V was clipped by 1 base and J by 0 bases, with 13 bases between them. The CDR3 loop spans 17 amino acids. The CDR3 loop reads CASSQVPREISYNEQFF. For the CDR3, the DNA is TGTGCCAGCAGCCAAGTTCCCCGGGAGATCTCCTACAATGAGCAGTTCTTC. The full variable domain, in which reference TRBV14 and TRBJ2-1 provide the parts outside the CDR3, is EAGVTQFPSHSVIEKGQTVTLRCDPISGHDNLYWYRRVMGKEIKFLLHFVKESKQDESGMPNNRFLAERTGGTYSTLKVQPAELEDSGVYFCASSQVPREISYNEQFFGPGTRLTVL.

This chain joins TRBV27 and TRBJ2-3, with 9 nucleotides matching TRBD2. The germline V gene encodes CDR1 MNHEY and CDR2 SMNVEV (reference sequence). The ends lost 3 bases at V and 0 bases at J; junction bases unmatched: 1. This CDR3 is built from 15 residues. The CDR3 DNA reads as TGTGCCAGCAGTTTTAGCGGGGGAAGCACAGATACGCAGTATTTT. Encoded protein: CASSFSGGSTDTQYF.

This clone was found a few times. The V and J genes are TRBV6-5 and TRBJ1-2, with TRBD1 identical over 7 bases. The CDR3 is 12 amino acids. The germline CDR1 and CDR2 sequences are MNHEY and SVGAGI. The junction had 5 bases not matched to a gene; V was cut back by 5 bases and J by 8 bases. This CDR3 reads CASSPRGLGYTF. The CDR3 DNA reads TGTGCCAGCAGTCCGAGGGGGCTCGGCTACACCTTC.

The V gene is TRBV18, the J gene TRBJ1-4, with D maybe TRBD1 (6 bases). The ends were cut back, 3 bases at V and 5 bases at J, with 16 bases in the middle. CDR1 and CDR2 (germline): KGHSH, LQKENI. The CDR3 totals 16 residues. The DNA for the CDR3 is TGTGCCAGCTCACCTAATCAGGACAGCTGGAATGAAAAACTGTTTTTT. This gives the protein CASSPNQDSWNEKLFF.